This T cell receptor beta chain was retrieved from a study of T cell responses to AZD1222 COVID-19 vaccine. Turning to the study itself: It was second doses at about 4 or about 12 weeks that were pooled. Study results and limitations: There were repertoire samples only from the period after the peak T cell response. Most donors were white British, females outnumbered males, and clonal diversity was possibly underestimated. Only a handful of AZD1222 recipients tested seropositive at baseline.

Clones were sequenced by immunoSEQ multiplex PCR, and TCRdb holds only the in-frame ones, with some missing. The data show roughly 100,000 clones, over 80% seen once. Trimming at V came to 5 bases and at J to 3 bases, leaving 7 bases not matched to a gene. The germline V gene has CDR1 MGHDK and CDR2 SYGVNS. The CDR3 sequence is 15 residues long. As to this clone: Its antigen remains unknown.

Specimen: peripheral blood, collected on day 0 of AZD1222 vaccination. The chain combines TRBV25-1 with TRBJ2-5; 9 nucleotides align to TRBD1. This TCR derives from an adult in good health. CDR3 coding DNA: TGTGCCAGCAGTCCAATGGGACAGGGTGAAGAGACCCAGTACTTC. Its translation is CASSPMGQGEETQYF.